The present T cell receptor beta chain was sequenced within a study of cytomegalovirus exposure and HLA in healthy donors. Whole-study results and caveats: V- and J-gene trimming of TCR beta was linked (in a later analysis) to a missense DCLRE1C variant.

The study ran its PCR with 60 Vbeta and 13 Jbeta primers. Repertoires were generated with immunoSEQ multiplex PCR, while TCRdb's copy carries only in-frame clones and drops some. This table holds approximately 89,000 clones, about four fifths found once. CDR3 length: 14 amino acids. Germline CDR1 and CDR2: SGHTA and FQGNSA. The V gene end was trimmed by 4 bases and the J gene end by 6 bases; junction bases not matched to a gene: 6. About this clone itself: Its target is unknown.

The TCR originated in a human donor in good health. Sequencing was done on a sample of PBMCs. V and J are TRBV7-2 and TRBJ1-5; 7 positions agree with TRBD1. Here the CDR3 DNA reads TGTGCCAGCAGCTCGAACAGGGGTGGTCAGCCCCAGCATTTT. Translating it yields CASSSNRGGQPQHF. Looking up the rest from reference TRBV7-2 and TRBJ1-5 gives the full variable domain: GAGVSQSPSNKVTEKGKDVELRCDPISGHTALYWYRQSLGQGLEFLIYFQGNSAPDKSGLPSDRFSAERTGGSVSTLTIQRTQQEDSAVYLCASSSNRGGQPQHFGDGTRLSIL.